One sample yielded the 17 T cell receptor beta chains listed below, sequenced in a study of blood T cell repertoires in COVID-19. Sequencing was performed with immunoSEQ multiplex PCR; in TCRdb, only in-frame clones are kept and a portion is missing. The sample shows about 200,000 clones, 88% of them seen only once. The specimen was peripheral blood. These receptors came from a man younger than 35 with active or convalescent COVID-19.

The rearrangement joins TRBV7-2 to TRBJ2-3; D is undetermined. Trimming removed 0 bases from V and 4 bases from J, with 8 bases in between. Germline CDR1 reads SGHTA; CDR2 reads FQGNSA. This CDR3 has 14 residues. CDR3 nucleotide sequence: TGTGCCAGCAGCTTAGCTAGAGCGTCAGATACGCAGTATTTT. It yields the protein CASSLARASDTQYF. The full variable domain, its missing parts supplied by reference TRBV7-2 and TRBJ2-3, is GAGVSQSPSNKVTEKGKDVELRCDPISGHTALYWYRQSLGQGLEFLIYFQGNSAPDKSGLPSDRFSAERTGGSVSTLTIQRTQQEDSAVYLCASSLARASDTQYFGPGTRLTVL.

The genes are TRBV11-3 and TRBJ2-2, with D uncertain. Germline V lookup: CDR1 SGHNT, CDR2 YENEEA. The CDR3 runs to 12 residues. The V end was cut by 0 bases, the J end by 8 bases, with 4 bases between. CDR3 residues: CASSLEEGELFF. As DNA, the CDR3 is TGTGCCAGCAGCTTAGAGGAGGGGGAGCTGTTTTTT.

The gene calls are TRBV30 and TRBJ1-4; TRBD1 is a possible D gene (5 bases). CDR1 is GTSNPN, CDR2 SVGIG, per germline (reference sequence). Trimming pared 8 bases from V and 0 bases from J, leaving 13 bases between. The CDR3 has 14 residues. The chain's CDR3 is CAGRQQATNEKLFF. In nucleotides, the CDR3 is TGTGCCGGCCGACAACAGGCAACTAATGAAAAACTGTTTTTT.

This chain connects TRBV11-2 to TRBJ1-1; D may be TRBD1 (6 bases). Trimming pared 5 bases from V and 5 bases from J, leaving 12 bases between. This CDR3 has 13 amino acids. Looked up from germline, CDR1 is SGHAT and CDR2 is FQNNGV. In nucleotides, the CDR3 is TGTGCCAGCAGCGAGGGGGTTGGTACTGAAGCTTTCTTT. As protein: CASSEGVGTEAFF.

This clone was picked up a small number of times. The rearrangement links TRBV27 to TRBJ1-6, with TRBD1 matching 8 bases. V shed 3 bases, J shed 0 bases, and the junction held 7 bases outside the gene matches. CDR1 MNHEY and CDR2 SMNVEV come from the germline V gene (reference sequence). This CDR3 is 18 amino acids long. CDR3 sequence: CASSFDRGGSSYNSPLHF. DNA for the CDR3: TGTGCCAGCAGTTTCGACAGGGGTGGGAGCTCCTATAATTCACCCCTCCACTTT.

Only a few counts were recorded for this clone. The chain couples TRBV6-5 to TRBJ1-1, with 9 bases fitting TRBD1. The trim removed 6 bases at V and 1 base at J, leaving 6 bases unmatched. This CDR3 region has 15 residues. Germline V gives CDR1 MNHEY, CDR2 SVGAGI. The DNA for the CDR3 is TGTGCCAGCAGGGGACAGGGATTCAAGAACACTGAAGCTTTCTTT. Translated, it gives CASRGQGFKNTEAFF.

The genes are TRBV5-8 and TRBJ2-3; D is perhaps TRBD2 (5 bases). The CDR3 extends over 15 amino acids. Per germline, CDR1 SGHTS and CDR2 YDEGEE. V was clipped by 4 bases and J by 3 bases, with 15 bases between them. In DNA form, the CDR3 reads TGTGCCAGCAGCAAAAGAGCGGTCCGGACAGATACGCAGTATTTT. Its translation: CASSKRAVRTDTQYF.

The J gene is TRBJ1-1, the V gene TRBV10-3; TRBD1 agrees at 8 bases. The trim removed 3 bases at V and 2 bases at J, leaving 8 bases unmatched. Germline CDR1 and CDR2: ENHRY and SYGVKD. CDR3 length: 16 residues. The CDR3 spells CAISDPGGAINTEAFF. The CDR3 DNA follows: TGTGCCATCAGTGATCCAGGGGGCGCGATTAACACTGAAGCTTTCTTT.

This chain connects TRBV27 to TRBJ2-7, with D unresolved. CDR1 is MNHEY and CDR2 is SMNVEV in the germline V gene (reference sequence). The CDR3 extends over 12 amino acids. Between the trimmed V and J ends, which lost 6 bases and 0 bases, there was a span of 6 bases. The CDR3 loop reads CASRSNSYEQYF. For the CDR3, the DNA is TGTGCCAGCAGATCAAACTCCTACGAGCAGTACTTC.

V and J are TRBV7-6 and TRBJ2-3; 11 nucleotides line up with TRBD2. The V and J ends lost 1 base and 0 bases, in that order; junction bases with no gene match: 6. The CDR3 loop spans 18 amino acids. Germline V CDR1 and CDR2: SGHVS, FNYEAQ. This CDR3 is CASSLGRLAGFSTDTQYF. CDR3 DNA: TGTGCCAGCAGCTTAGGGAGACTAGCGGGGTTCAGCACAGATACGCAGTATTTT.

This clone was detected only once. The chain joins TRBV5-5 to TRBJ2-3, with 7 positions matching TRBD1. V gave up 3 bases and J gave up 2 bases; unmatched junction bases: 3. The CDR3 loop spans 14 amino acids. Germline loops: CDR1 SGHKS, CDR2 YYEKEE (reference sequence). CDR3 sequence (DNA): TGTGCCAGCAGCTGGGACAGATCCACAGATACGCAGTATTTT. The encoded protein is CASSWDRSTDTQYF.

This chain joins TRBV30 and TRBJ2-3; D is possibly TRBD2 (5 bases). The germline gives CDR1 GTSNPN, CDR2 SVGIG (reference sequence). V lost 0 bases to trimming and J lost 7 bases, with 5 bases between them. The CDR3 runs to 11 residues. The CDR3 is CAWSVTNTQYF. The CDR3 nucleotides read TGTGCCTGGAGTGTGACTAATACGCAGTATTTT.

V is TRBV19 and J is TRBJ1-5, with D tentatively TRBD1 (5 bases). The CDR3 is 15 amino acids. CDR1 LNHDA and CDR2 SQIVND come from the germline V gene (reference sequence). Trimming pared 8 bases from V and 7 bases from J, leaving 21 bases between. CDR3 in amino acids: CASATGTGDTQPQHF. CDR3 sequence (DNA): TGTGCCAGTGCAACCGGGACGGGGGATACCCAGCCCCAGCATTTT.

This clone was recorded only once. The chain combines TRBV11-1 with TRBJ2-7; no clear D gene. Germline V gene data show CDR1 as SGHAT and CDR2 as FQDESV (reference sequence). The CDR3 length is 12 residues. Deletions cut 3 bases from V and 7 bases from J, with 10 bases between. The CDR3 spells CASSFEVSEQYF. CDR3 nucleotide sequence: TGTGCCAGCAGCTTCGAGGTCTCTGAGCAGTACTTC.

The V and J genes are TRBV25-1 and TRBJ2-5; a weak D match, TRBD2 (5 bases). Trimming left V 1 base short and J 7 bases short, with 7 bases between. Germline-derived CDR1 and CDR2 are MGHDK and SYGVNS. The CDR3 is made up of 12 amino acids. The CDR3 DNA follows: TGTGCCAGCAGTGAATCAGGAGGGACCCAGTACTTC. This translates into CASSESGGTQYF.

This clone was recorded once. The chain couples TRBV28 to TRBJ1-1, with D maybe TRBD1 (6 bases). There are 14 residues in the CDR3. The germline V and J ends were trimmed by 5 bases and 1 base, with 11 bases remaining between them. In germline, CDR1 is MDHEN, CDR2 SYDVKM. The CDR3 nucleotides are TGTGCCAGCAGTATGAGGGGGAAGAACACTGAAGCTTTCTTT. Protein sequence: CASSMRGKNTEAFF.

The J gene is TRBJ1-4, the V gene TRBV29-1, with D maybe TRBD1 (5 bases). In germline, CDR1 is SQVTM, CDR2 ANQGSEA. The CDR3 runs to 13 residues. V dropped 6 bases and J dropped 2 bases, with 10 bases sitting between them. CDR3 in DNA: TGCAGCGTCCCGGGGGTGACTAATGAAAAACTGTTTTTT. Its protein is CSVPGVTNEKLFF.